One and the same sample provided the 9 T cell receptor beta chains below, sequenced in a study of cytomegalovirus exposure and HLA in healthy donors. Use of 60 Vbeta and 13 Jbeta primers characterized the PCR. TCRdb's copy holds only in-frame clones and misses some; the assay was immunoSEQ multiplex PCR. The sample has about 190,000 clones; 65% to 85% are singletons. The material sequenced was PBMCs. The source is a woman aged 18 to 35 in good health and CMV-seronegative.

This clone appeared a single time. The chain joins TRBV5-5 to TRBJ1-1; 11 nucleotides agree with TRBD1. V lost 2 bases to trimming and J lost 3 bases; unmatched junction nucleotides: 3. CDR3 size: 15 residues. The germline V gene encodes CDR1 SGHKS and CDR2 YYEKEE (reference sequence). CDR3 sequence: CASSLRTGGYTEAFF. CDR3 nucleotides: TGTGCCAGCAGCTTACGGACAGGGGGCTACACTGAAGCTTTCTTT.

The chain joins TRBV10-3 to TRBJ2-6; 7 bases map to TRBD1. The J segment lost 2 bases and the V segment lost 8 bases, leaving 9 bases of the junction unmatched. Germline CDR1 and CDR2: ENHRY and SYGVKD. The CDR3 is made up of 16 amino acids. The DNA for the CDR3 is TGTGCCATCGCGGACGCAGACAGGGCTGGGGCCAACGTCCTGACTTTC. As protein: CAIADADRAGANVLTF.

The chain couples TRBV7-3 to TRBJ2-5; perhaps TRBD2 as D (6 bases). There are 14 residues in the CDR3. Germline CDR1 reads SGHTA; CDR2 reads FQGTGA. V lost 2 bases and J 5 bases, leaving 12 bases between the germline ends. The CDR3 bases are TGTGCCAGCAGCTTAGGGGGGAGGTCTGAGACCCAGTACTTC. This translates into CASSLGGRSETQYF.

The chain joins TRBV6-4 to TRBJ2-5, with 9 positions matching TRBD1. Trimming took 7 bases from V and 4 from J; bases not matched to a gene: 7. Germline V gene sequence: CDR1 MRHNA, CDR2 SNTAGT. This CDR3 region has 14 residues. CDR3 sequence (DNA): TGTGCCAGCACGCCGGGACAGGGTGTAGAGACCCAGTACTTC. Its translation: CASTPGQGVETQYF.

With respect to this clone: This CDR3 is also generated by other DNA sequences in the sample. V and J are TRBV28 and TRBJ2-5; maybe TRBD1 (5 bases). In germline, CDR1 is MDHEN, CDR2 SYDVKM. This CDR3 contains 12 residues. V gave up 4 bases and J gave up 5 bases, with 8 bases separating them. CDR3 bases: TGTGCCAGCAGTTCAGGGAAGGAGACCCAGTACTTC. Translating gives CASSSGKETQYF. Filled out from reference TRBV28 and TRBJ2-5, the complete variable domain reads DVKVTQSSRYLVKRTGEKVFLECVQDMDHENMFWYRQDPGLGLRLIYFSYDVKMKEKGDIPEGYSVSREKKERFSLILESASTNQTSMYLCASSSGKETQYFGPGTRLLVL.

The chain recombines TRBV7-3 with TRBJ1-1, with D possibly being TRBD1 (5 bases). Between the trimmed V and J ends, which lost 0 bases and 0 bases, there was a span of 8 bases. Per the germline V gene, CDR1 is SGHTA and CDR2 is FQGTGA. This CDR3 spans 15 amino acids. The CDR3 reads CASSLTGEMNTEAFF. Here the CDR3 DNA reads TGTGCCAGCAGCTTAACAGGGGAAATGAACACTGAAGCTTTCTTT.

This clone was recorded a few times. The chain joins TRBV7-9 to TRBJ2-3; TRBD1 might be the D (6 bases). In germline, CDR1 is SEHNR, CDR2 FQNEAQ (reference sequence). The germline V and J ends were trimmed by 1 base and 0 bases, with 8 bases remaining between them. This CDR3 has 15 residues. This CDR3 is CASSLGTGSTDTQYF. In nucleotides, the CDR3 is TGTGCCAGCAGCTTAGGCACAGGGAGCACAGATACGCAGTATTTT.

The chain has TRBV6-5 and TRBJ1-1; no reliable D call. CDR1 and CDR2 from the germline V gene are MNHEY and SVGAGI. CDR3 size: 14 residues. Trimming pared 0 bases from V and 0 bases from J, leaving 5 bases between. For the CDR3, the DNA is TGTGCCAGCAGTTACTCGAGGATGAACACTGAAGCTTTCTTT. Protein: CASSYSRMNTEAFF.

This chain links TRBV29-1 with TRBJ1-1, with a weak D call TRBD1 (6 bases). Per germline, CDR1 SQVTM and CDR2 ANQGSEA. V was cut by 0 bases and J by 3 bases, with 11 bases left in between. The CDR3 covers 14 residues. The CDR3 DNA follows: TGCAGCGTTGAAGAACAGGGATTAGACACTGAAGCTTTCTTT. It yields the protein CSVEEQGLDTEAFF. Together with reference TRBV29-1 and TRBJ1-1, the CDR3 gives the full variable domain: SAVISQKPSRDICQRGTSLTIQCQVDSQVTMMFWYRQQPGQSLTLIATANQGSEATYESGFVIDKFPISRPNLTFSTLTVSNMSPEDSSIYLCSVEEQGLDTEAFFGQGTRLTVV.